The rows below give T cell receptor beta chains drawn from one sample of a study of T cells in Graves' hyperthyroidism and ophthalmopathy. TCRdb itself ran the multiplex PCR reads through MiXCR, one entry per CDR3 protein. The sample gives roughly 580,000 distinct CDR3 sequences, around 45% of which show up once; approximately 8.2% is in the top ten. Sequencing was done on a sample of peripheral blood or thyroid tissue (not recorded which). These receptors all stem from a woman aged 18-30 years with Graves' hyperthyroidism. CDR3s include the opening cysteine and the closing phenylalanine or tryptophan. The order of the fields is J gene, clone size, D gene, V gene, CDR3 protein, CDR3 DNA. The D gene is left open where the match is weak. Size is stated for part of the rows, as once, few or many counts, or as a class when the clone is expanded.

TRBJ1-2,few,TRBD1,TRBV12-3/TRBV12-4,CASKSETGFGYTF,TGTGCCAGCAAATCTGAGACAGGGTTTGGCTACACCTTC
TRBJ2-2,NA,TRBD1,TRBV7-3,CASRDRGRTGELFF,TGTGCCAGCAGGGATAGGGGGCGTACCGGGGAGCTGTTTTTT
TRBJ2-5,NA,TRBD1,TRBV29-1,CSPRTGEETQYF,TGCAGCCCCCGGACAGGGGAAGAGACCCAGTACTTC
TRBJ1-1,many,NA,TRBV7-8,CASSLVGGRGAFF,TGTGCCAGCAGCTTGGTCGGGGGGCGTGGGGCTTTCTTT
TRBJ2-7,few,TRBD2,TRBV7-9,CASSHRTRGAGEQYF,TGTGCCAGCAGCCACCGGACTAGAGGTGCAGGCGAGCAGTACTTC
TRBJ2-7,NA,NA,TRBV10-3,CASSYGQVSYEQYF,TGTGCCAGCAGTTACGGTCAGGTATCCTACGAGCAGTACTTC
TRBJ1-2,NA,NA,TRBV7-2,CASSFRQEGFYGYTF,TGCGCCAGCAGCTTCCGACAGGAAGGTTTCTATGGCTACACCTTC
TRBJ1-1,few,NA,TRBV19,CASSRRGGANTEAFF,TGTGCCAGCTCCCGAAGGGGGGGCGCGAACACTGAAGCTTTCTTT
TRBJ1-5,NA,NA,TRBV2,CASSPRRADQPQHF,TGTGCCAGCTCACCCCGCAGGGCCGATCAGCCCCAGCATTTT
TRBJ1-3,NA,NA,TRBV2,CASVRSWARFGNTIYF,TGTGCCAGCGTCAGGTCTTGGGCTCGCTTTGGAAACACCATATATTTT
TRBJ2-5,NA,NA,TRBV20-1,CSARVSASWETQYF,TGCAGTGCTAGAGTAAGCGCTAGCTGGGAGACCCAGTACTTC
TRBJ2-7,NA,NA,TRBV6-5,CASSYRDPRKYEQYF,TGTGCCAGCAGTTACCGGGACCCGCGCAAGTACGAGCAGTACTTC
TRBJ2-7,NA,NA,TRBV25-1,CASSALPGVSSYEQYF,TGTGCCAGCAGTGCTCTTCCTGGGGTTAGCTCCTACGAGCAGTACTTC
TRBJ1-2,many,NA,TRBV2,CASSLTPTGNGYTF,TGTGCCAGCAGCCTAACCCCTACAGGGAACGGCTACACCTTC
TRBJ2-5,few,NA,TRBV4-1,CASSQGQGGQETQYF,TGCGCCAGCAGCCAAGGGCAGGGGGGGCAAGAGACCCAGTACTTC
TRBJ1-2,NA,TRBD1,TRBV5-1,CASSSIPGGSNYGYTF,TGCGCCAGCAGCTCAATCCCAGGGGGCTCTAACTATGGCTACACCTTC
TRBJ1-1,NA,TRBD1,TRBV2,CASSMYQGAPDEAFF,TGTGCCAGCAGTATGTACCAGGGGGCGCCGGATGAAGCTTTCTTT
TRBJ2-5,NA,NA,TRBV7-4,CSSSLAARLETQYF,TGTTCCAGCAGCTTAGCTGCACGGTTAGAGACCCAGTACTTC
TRBJ1-2,NA,NA,TRBV7-2,CANSLAGANYGYTF,TGTGCCAACAGCTTAGCAGGTGCTAACTATGGCTACACCTTC
TRBJ2-5,many,NA,TRBV15,CATSREGIYETQYF,TGTGCCACCAGCAGAGAGGGTATTTATGAGACCCAGTACTTC
TRBJ2-5,NA,NA,TRBV10-3,CAISRTNTGETQYF,TGTGCCATCAGTCGGACAAACACGGGAGAGACCCAGTACTTC
TRBJ2-5,NA,TRBD1,TRBV24-1,CATSAGTGAAQYF,TGTGCCACCAGTGCTGGGACAGGGGCGGCCCAGTACTTC
TRBJ1-1,NA,NA,TRBV20-1,CSALNGPVETEAFF,TGCAGTGCTTTGAATGGACCCGTGGAGACTGAAGCTTTCTTT
TRBJ1-4,NA,NA,TRBV29-1,CSVSQPAANEKLFF,TGCAGCGTTTCACAACCTGCGGCTAATGAAAAACTGTTTTTT
TRBJ2-7,few,NA,TRBV7-8,CASSYAGPADEQYF,TGTGCCAGCAGTTACGCGGGGCCCGCCGACGAGCAGTACTTC
TRBJ1-5,few,TRBD1,TRBV2,CASSDTTGPGPQHF,TGTGCCAGCAGTGATACGACAGGGCCCGGGCCCCAGCATTTT
TRBJ2-3,NA,NA,TRBV20-1,CSARRGGTDTQYF,TGCAGTGCTAGGAGGGGCGGCACAGATACGCAGTATTTT
TRBJ1-4,NA,NA,TRBV9,CASSVDGTDEKLFF,TGTGCCAGCAGCGTAGACGGGACGGATGAAAAACTGTTTTTT